This T cell receptor (beta chain) was recovered during a study of neurological immune-mediated disorders. MiXCR, run by TCRdb on the 5' RACE reads, gives a single entry per CDR3 protein. The sample yields some 66,000 distinct CDR3 sequences, roughly 4% seen once. The table lists this clonotype with many counts. Its antigen is not identified. CDR3 size: 14 residues. Trimming removed 1 base from V and 1 base from J, with 7 bases in between. Germline V CDR1 and CDR2: SEHNR, FQNEAQ (reference sequence). Points from the study as a whole: Among 34 multiple sclerosis patients, 18 had repertoires that phylogenetic grouping placed in one related-CDR3 cluster, a possible signature. Private repertoires in all groups were suggested, as expanded clones shared no CDR3 amino acid sequences across subjects. In HTLV-1-associated myelopathy, TCR clonal expansion was greatest, and in multiple sclerosis it was least, below healthy controls.

The unsorted libraries originated from 2 million PBMCs kept at -80 C. This chain links TRBV7-9 with TRBJ1-1; no firm D call. The receptor was isolated from a man aged 45-65 years with multiple sclerosis. Source material: PBMCs. The CDR3 coding sequence is TGTGCCAGCAGCTTAGAATCAGAGAACACTGAAGCTTTCTTT. It translates to CASSLESENTEAFF.